One sample yielded the 20 T cell receptor beta chains listed below, sequenced in a study of tumor-infiltrating lymphocytes in localized non-small cell lung cancer. Libraries were prepared by immunoSEQ multiplex PCR; TCRdb keeps only in-frame clonotypes and omits some of them. The sample contains about 21,000 clones, 80% of which appear only once. The material sequenced was lung tumor tissue. These receptors were taken from a human donor with non-small cell lung cancer.

The chain couples TRBV2 to TRBJ1-5, with D maybe TRBD1 (5 bases). CDR3 size: 15 residues. V was clipped by 5 bases and J by 3 bases, with 14 bases between them. CDR1 is SNHLY, CDR2 FYNNEI, per germline. The CDR3 coding sequence is TGTGCCAGCAGTCAGGGTCAGGGACCCAATCAGCCCCAGCATTTT. Its translation is CASSQGQGPNQPQHF.

The chain couples TRBV7-9 to TRBJ2-3; D remains unclear. V gave up 3 bases and J gave up 0 bases, with 10 bases separating them. The CDR3 has 15 residues. CDR1 SEHNR and CDR2 FQNEAQ come from the germline V gene (reference sequence). The CDR3 nucleotides read TGTGCCAGCAGCTTCGGCGAGGCTAGCACAGATACGCAGTATTTT. Protein product: CASSFGEASTDTQYF.

This clone was seen more than once but under ten times. The CDR3 sequence: CASSFGQGNQPQHF. In nucleotides, the CDR3 is TGCGCCAGCAGCTTCGGACAGGGGAATCAGCCCCAGCATTTT. The chain employs TRBV5-1 and TRBJ1-5; 9 nucleotides match TRBD1. The length of the CDR3 is 14 residues. V dropped 2 bases and J dropped 4; count of bases not matched to a gene: 1. Germline values: CDR1 SGHRS, CDR2 YFSETQ.

The chain joins TRBV11-2 to TRBJ1-2; D is perhaps TRBD1 (6 bases). The CDR3 loop spans 13 amino acids. V lost 3 bases and J lost 4, with 9 bases in between. In germline, CDR1 is SGHAT, CDR2 FQNNGV. Here the CDR3 DNA reads TGTGCCAGCAGCTTCCAGGGGAGCTATGGCTACACCTTC. Translating it yields CASSFQGSYGYTF.

The count of this clone is one. The chain links TRBV11-2 to TRBJ1-4; weak D call: TRBD1 (5 bases). V was pared by 5 bases and J by 7 bases, with 17 bases between. CDR1 SGHAT and CDR2 FQNNGV come from the germline V gene. This CDR3 contains 15 residues. The chain's CDR3 is CASSPGTSVFEKLFF. CDR3 nucleotide sequence: TGTGCCAGCAGCCCCGGGACCTCCGTTTTTGAAAAACTGTTTTTT.

The chain links TRBV4-1 to TRBJ2-2; TRBD2 matches at 8 bases. CDR3 length: 17 amino acids. Germline V gives CDR1 MGHRA, CDR2 YSYEKL. V gave up 3 bases and J gave up 5 bases; unmatched junction bases: 11. In DNA, the CDR3 is TGCGCCAGCAGCCAGCCCACCCTAGCGGGTAGGACCGGGGAGCTGTTTTTT. It specifies CASSQPTLAGRTGELFF.

The chain has TRBV5-6 and TRBJ2-2, with 7 bases identical to TRBD2. CDR3 length equals 16 residues. The ends lost 3 bases at V and 4 bases at J; junction bases unmatched: 9. Germline assignment: CDR1 SGHDT and CDR2 YYEEEE. The CDR3 nucleotides are TGTGCCAGCAGCTCCTGGCTAGCGGCTATCACCGGGGAGCTGTTTTTT. This encodes CASSSWLAAITGELFF.

This clone occurred a few times. The J gene is TRBJ2-5, the V gene TRBV10-3, with 16 positions matching TRBD2. The V gene's germline CDR1 is ENHRY and CDR2 SYGVKD. V lost 5 bases to trimming and J lost 5 bases; unmatched junction nucleotides: 14. The CDR3 is made up of 19 amino acids. The CDR3 nucleotides read TGTGCCATCAGTAGAGGGACTAGCGGGAGGGCCAAGGATCGGGAGACCCAGTACTTC. Its translation is CAISRGTSGRAKDRETQYF.

The rearrangement joins TRBV27 to TRBJ2-6; 7 bases fit TRBD2. Germline CDR1 MNHEY, CDR2 SMNVEV (reference sequence). This CDR3 has 16 residues. V lost 3 bases, J lost 0 bases, and 2 bases stayed unmatched. Here the CDR3 reads CASSFWGGSGANVLTF. The CDR3 bases are TGTGCCAGCAGTTTTTGGGGGGGCTCTGGGGCCAACGTCCTGACTTTC.

This clone was counted once. The chain carries TRBV7-2 and TRBJ2-3; 11 bases agree with TRBD2. The J segment lost 7 bases and the V segment lost 5 bases, leaving 8 bases of the junction unmatched. Germline CDR1 and CDR2: SGHTA and FQGNSA. The CDR3 length is 15 residues. CDR3 DNA sequence: TGTGCCAGCAGCCCTACTAGCGGGAGACCGAATACGCAGTATTTT. This translates into CASSPTSGRPNTQYF.

The chain links TRBV5-1 to TRBJ2-1, with 7 bases identical to TRBD2. The CDR3 extends over 16 amino acids. Germline V lookup: CDR1 SGHRS, CDR2 YFSETQ. Losses at the gene ends were 3 bases for V and 1 base for J; bases not matched to a gene: 7. CDR3 amino acids: CASSYLGGGSYNEQFF. DNA of the CDR3: TGCGCCAGCAGCTACCTCGGGGGAGGGTCCTACAATGAGCAGTTCTTC.

The genes are TRBV7-8 and TRBJ1-3; D is unresolved. Trimming removed 6 bases at V and 2 bases at J, with 11 bases between. Germline values: CDR1 SGHVS, CDR2 FQNEAQ. The CDR3 totals 14 residues. The CDR3 protein is CASRGSATGNTIYF. CDR3 coding DNA: TGTGCCAGCAGGGGCTCAGCCACTGGAAACACCATATATTTT. Complete variable domain (other parts from reference TRBV7-8 and TRBJ1-3): GAGVSQSPRYKVAKRGQDVALRCDPISGHVSLFWYQQALGQGPEFLTYFQNEAQLDKSGLPSDRFFAERPEGSVSTLKIQRTQQEDSAVYLCASRGSATGNTIYFGEGSWLTVV.

The rearrangement links TRBV6-4 to TRBJ1-2; D unclear. The CDR3 has 14 amino acids. V shed 3 bases and J shed 4 bases, with 12 bases lying between them. Germline assignment: CDR1 MRHNA and CDR2 SNTAGT. This CDR3 is CASSDSAGIYGYTF. CDR3 nucleotide sequence: TGTGCCAGCAGTGATAGTGCGGGGATCTATGGCTACACCTTC.

The chain links TRBV18 to TRBJ2-5; no clear D gene. This CDR3 has 12 residues. Deletions cut 5 bases from V and 1 base from J, with 5 bases between. Germline V gives CDR1 KGHSH, CDR2 LQKENI. The CDR3: CASSVSQETQYF. In DNA, the CDR3 is TGTGCCAGCTCAGTCTCCCAAGAGACCCAGTACTTC.

The rearrangement joins TRBV30 to TRBJ2-1, with unresolved D. Deletions cut 1 base from V and 8 bases from J, with 6 bases between. This CDR3 is built from 11 residues. Germline lookup yields CDR1 GTSNPN and CDR2 SVGIG (reference sequence). CDR3 nucleotides: TGTGCCTGGAGTGCTCTGGATGAGCAGTTCTTC. The encoded protein is CAWSALDEQFF.

The rearrangement links TRBV19 to TRBJ1-2; D might be TRBD1 (6 bases). V dropped 3 bases and J dropped 10 bases, with 12 bases sitting between them. Germline V gene sequence: CDR1 LNHDA, CDR2 SQIVND (reference sequence). This CDR3 spans 12 amino acids. Written as DNA, the CDR3 is TGTGCCAGTAGTATCACCAGGGGTGACTACACCTTC. Its translation is CASSITRGDYTF.

This sequence joins TRBV10-2 and TRBJ2-7, with D unresolved. The CDR3 extends over 13 amino acids. V lost 6 bases and J 6 bases, leaving 15 bases between the germline ends. Germline values: CDR1 WSHSY, CDR2 SAAADI. CDR3: CASSHIQSGEQYF. CDR3 coding DNA: TGCGCCAGCAGCCACATACAGTCAGGCGAGCAGTACTTC.

The chain links TRBV7-9 to TRBJ1-1, with D tentatively TRBD1 (6 bases). Germline V CDR1 and CDR2: SEHNR, FQNEAQ (reference sequence). V was trimmed by 6 bases and J by 1 base, leaving 12 bases between them. This CDR3 is 14 amino acids long. CDR3 sequence (DNA): TGTGCCAGCAGACAAGACAGGACGAACACTGAAGCTTTCTTT. It translates to CASRQDRTNTEAFF.

V gene TRBV7-2 combines with J gene TRBJ2-7; TRBD2 aligns across 9 bases. The length of the CDR3 is 16 residues. From germline, CDR1 is SGHTA and CDR2 FQGNSA. V lost 0 bases and J lost 0; bases outside the gene matches: 3. CDR3 region: CASSLALTSGSYEQYF. The CDR3 DNA sequence: TGTGCCAGCAGCTTAGCGTTGACTAGCGGCTCCTACGAGCAGTACTTC.

This rearrangement joins TRBV30 to TRBJ1-5; D perhaps matches TRBD1 (6 bases). Germline-derived CDR1 and CDR2 are GTSNPN and SVGIG (reference sequence). This CDR3 has 15 residues. V was pared by 0 bases and J by 6 bases, with 15 bases between. CDR3: CAWSVSGESGQPQHF. The CDR3 DNA follows: TGTGCCTGGAGTGTTTCAGGGGAGTCGGGTCAGCCCCAGCATTTT.